Shown below are 30 T cell receptor beta chains from a single sample sequenced in a study of regulatory T cells in long-lasting Graves disease (dated by TCRdb to about 2021). The sample's time point label is to be understood as: newly diagnosed GD, antithyroid drugs for less than 3 months. RNA was extracted from PBMCs in TRIzol for both TCR sequencing and RNA sequencing. The library was built by means of multiplex PCR. Sequencer: Illumina HiSeq 4000. To build TCR beta libraries, CDR3 regions were amplified by Arm-PCR using iRepertoire HTBI primers. TCRdb reprocessing: public reads trimmed at Q25 with fastp, clones called with MiXCR, in-frame beta chains kept. Identical CDR3 proteins give one entry, which carries the most common genes and DNA. The sample table shows roughly 400,000 distinct CDR3 sequences, and around 17% are seen once. About a quarter of the sample belongs to the ten largest clones.

The same sample was also studied in work on T cells in Graves' hyperthyroidism and ophthalmopathy.

Source: peripheral blood mononuclear cells (PBMCs), taken at new diagnosis, from a patient treated with antithyroid drugs. These receptors were collected from a woman aged 18-35 years with Graves disease. Donor details come from another sample of the same person, matched by shared clones.

The table lists this clonotype with many counts. V and J are TRBV11-2 and TRBJ1-2; 8 nucleotides align to TRBD1. This CDR3 contains 16 residues. J lost 2 bases, V lost 4 bases, and 9 bases had no gene match. The germline CDR1 and CDR2 sequences are SGHAT and FQNNGV. Here the CDR3 reads CASSSLRRQGNYGYTF. DNA of the CDR3: TGTGCCAGCAGCTCCTTGAGACGACAGGGGAACTATGGCTACACCTTC.

This clonotype came up many times. The chain combines TRBV5-4 with TRBJ2-1, with D perhaps matching TRBD2 (5 bases). Germline V CDR1 and CDR2: SGHNT, YYREEE (reference sequence). Trimming removed 0 bases at V and 6 bases at J, with 13 bases between. The CDR3 extends over 15 amino acids. In nucleotides, the CDR3 is TGTGCCAGCAGCTTGGTGGCGGGTCCTAGCAATGAGCAGTTCTTC. This sequence encodes CASSLVAGPSNEQFF.

A few counts support this clonotype. The chain carries TRBV30 and TRBJ2-5, with D possibly being TRBD2 (5 bases). Germline CDR1 reads GTSNPN; CDR2 reads SVGIG (reference sequence). The CDR3 contains 13 residues. V lost 2 bases and J 1 base, leaving 8 bases between the germline ends. The chain's CDR3 is CAWSKRAQETQYF. In DNA, the CDR3 is TGTGCCTGGAGTAAGAGGGCCCAAGAGACCCAGTACTTC.

V is TRBV7-6 and J is TRBJ1-4; the match to TRBD1 covers 9 bases. Losses at the gene ends were 0 bases for V and 7 bases for J; bases not matched to a gene: 6. CDR1 SGHVS and CDR2 FNYEAQ come from the germline V gene. This CDR3 comprises 16 residues. The CDR3 DNA reads TGTGCCAGCAGCTTAGCGCCGGGACAGGGAATTGAAAAACTGTTTTTT. This sequence encodes CASSLAPGQGIEKLFF.

This clonotype was detected a few times. The genes are TRBV11-3 and TRBJ2-2, with 8 bases lining up with TRBD2. CDR3 length equals 15 residues. The trim removed 1 base at V and 7 bases at J, leaving 5 bases unmatched. Germline-derived CDR1 and CDR2 are SGHNT and YENEEA. As DNA, the CDR3 is TGTGCCAGCAGCTTAGCGGGAGGGACGATCGGGGAGCTGTTTTTT. Translating it yields CASSLAGGTIGELFF. Full variable domain (missing parts from reference TRBV11-3 and TRBJ2-2): EAGVVQSPRYKIIEKKQPVAFWCNPISGHNTLYWYLQNLGQGPELLIRYENEEAVDDSQLPKDRFSAERLKGVDSTLKIQPAELGDSAVYLCASSLAGGTIGELFFGEGSRLTVL.

This clonotype was recorded many times. The genes are TRBV3-1 and TRBJ1-5; D uncertain. Per germline, CDR1 LGHDT and CDR2 YNNKEL (reference sequence). Trimming took off 4 bases at V and 7 bases at J, with 8 bases between the two ends. The CDR3 length is 12 residues. The DNA for the CDR3 is TGTGCCAGCAGCCCTCTCGGGCAGCCCCAGCATTTT. Its translation is CASSPLGQPQHF.

There are many counts of this clonotype. This rearrangement joins TRBV28 to TRBJ2-7; 7 bases are a match to TRBD1. Germline CDR1 reads MDHEN; CDR2 reads SYDVKM. Losses at the gene ends were 5 bases for V and 5 bases for J; bases not matched to a gene: 6. The CDR3 length is 13 residues. The CDR3 protein is CASSSTGVHEQYF. The CDR3 DNA sequence: TGTGCCAGCAGTAGCACAGGGGTTCACGAGCAGTACTTC.

A few counts support this clonotype. The chain is built from TRBV6-5 and TRBJ2-3; possible D gene TRBD1, 5 bases. The CDR3 consists of 17 residues. CDR1 is MNHEY, CDR2 SVGAGI, per germline. With 4 bases removed from V and 3 bases from J, the gap between germline ends came to 20 bases. This CDR3 is CASSFTRGARRTDTQYF. The CDR3 DNA sequence: TGTGCCAGCAGTTTTACAAGGGGCGCAAGACGTACAGATACGCAGTATTTT.

This clonotype was counted ten times or more. V and J are TRBV28 and TRBJ2-2, with D hard to call. CDR3 length equals 15 residues. Trimming cost V 3 bases and J 4 bases, with 12 bases left between them. Germline lookup yields CDR1 MDHEN and CDR2 SYDVKM. As DNA, the CDR3 is TGTGCCAGCAGTTTGGTTCAGATCAGCACCGGGGAGCTGTTTTTT. This gives the protein CASSLVQISTGELFF.

CDR3 sequence (DNA): TGTGCCAGCAGTTACTTGGGAAACCCAGGGGAGACCCAGTACTTC. Its protein is CASSYLGNPGETQYF. The chain recombines TRBV6-5 with TRBJ2-5; D possibly corresponds to TRBD1 (5 bases). Germline loops: CDR1 MNHEY, CDR2 SVGAGI. This CDR3 has 15 amino acids. V shed 1 base and J shed 5 bases, with 14 bases lying between them.

The sample holds a few counts of this clonotype. This chain uses TRBV27 with TRBJ2-7; 10 bases align to TRBD1. CDR3 length: 14 amino acids. The junction had 5 bases not matched to a gene; V was cut back by 5 bases and J by 4 bases. Germline V lookup: CDR1 MNHEY, CDR2 SMNVEV (reference sequence). The CDR3 loop reads CASSKDRGPYEQYF. Written as DNA, the CDR3 is TGTGCCAGCAGTAAAGACAGGGGGCCTTACGAGCAGTACTTC.

This clonotype turned up a few times. The chain employs TRBV6-2 or TRBV6-3 and TRBJ2-1; D uncertain. Trimming took off 5 bases at V and 7 bases at J, with 6 bases between the two ends. Per the germline V gene, CDR1 is MNHEY and CDR2 is SVGEGT. The CDR3 loop spans 11 amino acids. The CDR3 reads CASSVKNEQFF. For the CDR3, the DNA is TGTGCCAGCAGTGTGAAGAATGAGCAGTTCTTC.

This clonotype was picked up a small number of times. The CDR3 region is CASRRAGDEKLFF. DNA for the CDR3: TGTGCCAGCAGGAGGGCGGGGGATGAAAAACTGTTTTTT. The chain couples TRBV28 to TRBJ1-4, with a weak D call TRBD1 (5 bases). This CDR3 contains 13 residues. CDR1 is MDHEN and CDR2 is SYDVKM in the germline V gene. V lost 6 bases to trimming and J lost 6 bases, with 11 bases between them.

The rearrangement links TRBV30 to TRBJ1-3, with D maybe TRBD1 (5 bases). V was shortened by 0 bases and J by 2 bases, with 8 bases between the two germline ends. In germline, CDR1 is GTSNPN, CDR2 SVGIG (reference sequence). The CDR3 length is 14 residues. Here the CDR3 reads CAWSVRGAGNTIYF. The CDR3, as DNA: TGTGCCTGGAGTGTAAGAGGGGCTGGAAACACCATATATTTT. Full variable domain (remainder filled in from reference TRBV30 and TRBJ1-3): SQTIHQWPATLVQPVGSPLSLECTVEGTSNPNLYWYRQAAGRGLQLLFYSVGIGQISSEVPQNLSASRPQDRQFILSSKKLLLSDSGFYLCAWSVRGAGNTIYFGEGSWLTVV.

This clonotype was seen only a few times. This sequence joins TRBV4-1 and TRBJ1-1; 8 bases agree with TRBD1. This CDR3 is 15 amino acids long. Germline CDR1 is MGHRA and CDR2 is YSYEKL. Losses at the gene ends were 0 bases for V and 5 bases for J; bases not matched to a gene: 5. CDR3 amino acids: CASSQEEQGGTEAFF. The CDR3, as DNA: TGCGCCAGCAGCCAAGAGGAACAGGGGGGAACTGAAGCTTTCTTT.

This clonotype was counted ten times or more. The gene calls are TRBV30 and TRBJ1-5; 7 bases agree with TRBD1. Germline assignment: CDR1 GTSNPN and CDR2 SVGIG (reference sequence). This CDR3 comprises 17 residues. V gave up 2 bases and J gave up 0 bases; unmatched junction bases: 10. The CDR3 nucleotides read TGTGCCTGGAGTTCGGACAGGACGGGATATAGCAATCAGCCCCAGCATTTT. It encodes CAWSSDRTGYSNQPQHF.

This sequence joins TRBV6-1 and TRBJ2-7; TRBD1 agrees at 9 bases. This CDR3 contains 14 residues. J lost 3 bases, V lost 8 bases, and 8 bases had no gene match. The germline V gene has CDR1 MNHNS and CDR2 SASEGT. CDR3 region: CASRRGTGYYEQYF. DNA for the CDR3: TGTGCCAGCCGACGAGGGACAGGGTACTACGAGCAGTACTTC.

There are many counts of this clonotype. J is TRBJ2-1 and V is TRBV12-3 or TRBV12-4, with D possibly being TRBD2 (5 bases). The germline V and J ends were trimmed by 3 bases and 13 bases, with 10 bases remaining between them. The CDR3 totals 11 residues. In nucleotides, the CDR3 is TGTGCCAGCAGTTTCAGCGGTGGACAGTTCTTC. This codes for CASSFSGGQFF.

The V and J genes are TRBV24-1 and TRBJ2-3; either TRBD1 or TRBD2 may fit D (5 bases each). The CDR3 has 15 residues. CDR1 and CDR2 from the germline V gene are KGHDR and SFDVKD. V lost 1 base, J lost 1 base, and 8 bases lay in between. CDR3 sequence reads: CATSDFGGGTDTQYF. For the CDR3, the DNA is TGTGCCACCAGTGATTTTGGGGGTGGCACAGATACGCAGTATTTT.

This clonotype was detected ten times or more. Here the CDR3 DNA reads TGTGCCAGCGGTGGACTAGCCTCGGAGGAGCAGTACTTC. The encoded protein is CASGGLASEEQYF. The gene calls are TRBV27 and TRBJ2-7; TRBD2 matches 8 bases. Unmatched junction bases numbered 10, after V lost 8 bases and J lost 7 bases. Per the germline V gene, CDR1 is MNHEY and CDR2 is SMNVEV (reference sequence). This CDR3 has 13 amino acids.

This clonotype appeared many times. The V call is TRBV12-3 or TRBV12-4, the J call TRBJ1-2, with no clear D. The ends were cut back, 1 base at V and 2 bases at J, with 8 bases in the middle. The CDR3 length is 14 residues. In nucleotides, the CDR3 is TGTGCCAGCAGTTTAGAACATATGAACTATGGCTACACCTTC. Its protein is CASSLEHMNYGYTF.

In this sample, this clonotype turned up many times. This chain connects TRBV28 to TRBJ1-6; D may be TRBD1 (5 bases). Trimming stripped 3 bases from V and 4 bases from J, with 13 bases between. The CDR3 runs 16 residues. The germline V gene encodes CDR1 MDHEN and CDR2 SYDVKM. The CDR3 region is CASSFRAGTYNSPLHF. DNA for the CDR3: TGTGCCAGCAGTTTTAGGGCAGGGACTTATAATTCACCCCTCCACTTT.

This chain joins TRBV5-1 and TRBJ2-1; D unresolved. The germline V gene has CDR1 SGHRS and CDR2 YFSETQ. Trimming stripped 0 bases from V and 8 bases from J, with 6 bases between. This CDR3 has 12 residues. This chain's CDR3 is CASSLVSYEQFF. The CDR3 DNA is TGCGCCAGCAGCTTGGTTAGCTATGAGCAGTTCTTC.

The table lists this clonotype with many counts. This CDR3 is CSATDQQGTDTQYF. The CDR3 DNA reads TGCAGTGCCACGGACCAACAGGGCACAGATACGCAGTATTTT. V and J are TRBV20-1 and TRBJ2-3; D is perhaps TRBD1 (5 bases). Germline assignment: CDR1 DFQATT and CDR2 SNEGSKA (reference sequence). The CDR3 sequence is 14 residues long. Trimming stripped 6 bases from V and 1 base from J, with 14 bases between.

The sample holds many counts of this clonotype. The chain carries TRBV28 and TRBJ2-7; no clear D. V gave up 6 bases and J gave up 3 bases, with 15 bases separating them. The CDR3 has 14 residues. The germline V gene encodes CDR1 MDHEN and CDR2 SYDVKM. The CDR3 DNA reads TGTGCCAGCAGCGCCCCCCCTTTGAGCTACGAGCAGTACTTC. Encoded protein: CASSAPPLSYEQYF. Looking up the rest from reference TRBV28 and TRBJ2-7 gives the full variable domain: DVKVTQSSRYLVKRTGEKVFLECVQDMDHENMFWYRQDPGLGLRLIYFSYDVKMKEKGDIPEGYSVSREKKERFSLILESASTNQTSMYLCASSAPPLSYEQYFGPGTRLTVT.

This clonotype has only a few counts. J is TRBJ1-3 and V is TRBV6-1, with TRBD1 as a possible D gene (5 bases). CDR3 size: 14 residues. From germline, CDR1 is MNHNS and CDR2 SASEGT. V shed 6 bases and J shed 0 bases, with 9 bases lying between them. The CDR3 spells CASRFQGSGNTIYF. The CDR3 DNA is TGTGCCAGCAGATTCCAGGGCTCTGGAAACACCATATATTTT.

This clonotype appeared many times. The chain has TRBV28 and TRBJ2-1, with D perhaps matching TRBD1 (6 bases). V was cut by 2 bases and J by 7 bases, with 18 bases left in between. CDR3 length equals 16 residues. Germline V gene lookup returns CDR1 MDHEN and CDR2 SYDVKM. CDR3 DNA: TGTGCCAGCAGTTTAATCGAGGTGATAGGGGGTAATGAGCAGTTCTTC. This gives the protein CASSLIEVIGGNEQFF. Full variable domain (outside the CDR3, taken from reference TRBV28 and TRBJ2-1): DVKVTQSSRYLVKRTGEKVFLECVQDMDHENMFWYRQDPGLGLRLIYFSYDVKMKEKGDIPEGYSVSREKKERFSLILESASTNQTSMYLCASSLIEVIGGNEQFFGPGTRLTVL.

This clonotype was recorded many times. The chain recombines TRBV5-1 with TRBJ2-1; D unclear. The CDR3 spans 14 residues. Germline loops: CDR1 SGHRS, CDR2 YFSETQ. The V end lost 0 bases, the J end lost 4 bases, and 8 bases lay between the germline ends. CDR3 region: CASSLVAGYNEQFF. The CDR3 DNA is TGCGCCAGCAGCTTGGTTGCAGGATACAATGAGCAGTTCTTC.

This clonotype has at least ten counts. The gene calls are TRBV13 and TRBJ2-3; D might be TRBD1 or TRBD2, each matching 6 bases. There are 15 residues in the CDR3. V was cut by 3 bases and J by 4 bases, with 14 bases left in between. Germline assignment: CDR1 PRHDT and CDR2 FYEKMQ (reference sequence). CDR3 coding DNA: TGTGCCAGCAGCTTCGGGGATGGGGGGCCAGATACGCAGTATTTT. This sequence encodes CASSFGDGGPDTQYF.

A remark on this clonotype: It differs at one base from a far larger clone, so likely a read error. The chain employs TRBV28 and TRBJ2-1; 10 positions agree with TRBD2. Per the germline V gene, CDR1 is MDHEN and CDR2 is SYDVKM. The V segment lost 4 bases and the J segment 10 bases; nucleotides outside the gene matches: 13. The CDR3 is 16 residues long. The CDR3 here is CASSSRLAGTSYEQFF. CDR3 nucleotides: TGTGCCAGCAGTTCCCGACTAGCGGGCACCTCCTACGAGCAGTTCTTC. Looking up the rest from reference TRBV28 and TRBJ2-1 gives the full variable domain: DVKVTQSSRYLVKRTGEKVFLECVQDMDHENMFWYRQDPGLGLRLIYFSYDVKMKEKGDIPEGYSVSREKKERFSLILESASTNQTSMYLCASSSRLAGTSYEQFFGPGTRLTVL.